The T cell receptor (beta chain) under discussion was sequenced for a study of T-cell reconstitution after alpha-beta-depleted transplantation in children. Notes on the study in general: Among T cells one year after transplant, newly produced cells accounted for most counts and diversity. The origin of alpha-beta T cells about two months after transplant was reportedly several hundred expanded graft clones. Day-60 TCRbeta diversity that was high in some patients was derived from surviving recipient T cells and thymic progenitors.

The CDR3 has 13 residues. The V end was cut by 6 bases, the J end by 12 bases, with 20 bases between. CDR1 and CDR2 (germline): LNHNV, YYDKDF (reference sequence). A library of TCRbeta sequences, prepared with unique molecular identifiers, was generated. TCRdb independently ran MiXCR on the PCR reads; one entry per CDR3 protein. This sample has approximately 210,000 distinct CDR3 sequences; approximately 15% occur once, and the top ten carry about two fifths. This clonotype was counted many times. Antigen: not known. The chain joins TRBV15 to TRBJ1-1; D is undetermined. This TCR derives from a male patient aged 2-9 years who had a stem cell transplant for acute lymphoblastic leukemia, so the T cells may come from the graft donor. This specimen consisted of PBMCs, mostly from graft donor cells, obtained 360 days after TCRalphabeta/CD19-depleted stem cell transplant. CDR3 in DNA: TGTGCCACCAGAAGTTACACCGATATTGTTCCTTTCTTT. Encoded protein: CATRSYTDIVPFF. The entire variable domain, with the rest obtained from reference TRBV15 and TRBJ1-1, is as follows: DAMVIQNPRYQVTQFGKPVTLSCSQTLNHNVMYWYQQKSSQAPKLLFHYYDKDFNNEADTPDNFQSRRPNTSFCFLDIRSPGLGDTAMYLCATRSYTDIVPFFGQGTRLTVV.